These 10 T cell receptor beta chains were all obtained from the same sample, sequenced in a study of radiation and T cells in renal cell carcinoma. This table comes from immunoSEQ multiplex PCR, and its TCRdb copy is limited to in-frame clones, with some not included. The data contain 140,000 to 150,000 clones, approximately 90% of them singletons. Time point denoted: baseline pretreatment blood. Stated treatment: 15 Gy SBRT to primary tumor, nephrectomy 4 weeks later. The input for sequencing was blood, taken from a patient whose treatment included radiotherapy and nephrectomy. The receptors shown here come from a woman in her 70s with renal cell carcinoma.

The V gene is TRBV28, the J gene TRBJ2-4; D remains unclear. V was shortened by 3 bases and J by 1 base, with 7 bases between the two germline ends. CDR3 size: 14 residues. Per germline, CDR1 MDHEN and CDR2 SYDVKM. This chain's CDR3 is CASSFMGAKNIQYF. Here the CDR3 DNA reads TGTGCCAGCAGTTTTATGGGGGCCAAAAACATTCAGTACTTC.

This chain connects TRBV6-5 to TRBJ2-6; D is ambiguous. The V end was cut by 5 bases, the J end by 2 bases, with 10 bases between. Per germline, CDR1 MNHEY and CDR2 SVGAGI. This CDR3 comprises 15 residues. The chain's CDR3 is CASSGPSTGANVLTF. CDR3 nucleotide sequence: TGTGCCAGCAGTGGCCCGAGTACTGGGGCCAACGTCCTGACTTTC.

The J gene is TRBJ1-2, the V gene TRBV5-1; maybe TRBD1 (6 bases). Germline V gene sequence: CDR1 SGHRS, CDR2 YFSETQ. Trimming shortened V by 0 bases and J by 8 bases, and 8 bases separated the two germline ends. This CDR3 region has 12 residues. The CDR3 DNA follows: TGCGCCAGCAGCTTGGTGGGGGCCGGCTACACCTTC. It encodes CASSLVGAGYTF.

This clone was detected once. The chain employs TRBV30 and TRBJ2-3, with 9 positions matching TRBD2. Germline V gene data show CDR1 as GTSNPN and CDR2 as SVGIG (reference sequence). V was clipped by 5 bases and J by 6 bases; unmatched bases: 12. The CDR3 spans 15 residues. CDR3 residues: CAWGSSGKRKDTQYF. In DNA form, the CDR3 reads TGTGCCTGGGGGTCTAGCGGGAAAAGAAAGGATACGCAGTATTTT.

The chain joins TRBV14 to TRBJ1-5; 8 positions agree with TRBD1. Germline-derived CDR1 and CDR2 are SGHDN and FVKESK. J was trimmed by 5 bases and V by 3 bases; bases with no gene match: 6. The CDR3 consists of 15 residues. The chain's CDR3 is CASSQDRVKDQPQHF. CDR3 coding DNA: TGTGCCAGCAGCCAGGACAGGGTAAAGGATCAGCCCCAGCATTTT.

The chain couples TRBV18 to TRBJ1-6, with 8 bases lining up with TRBD1. Trimming took 4 bases from V and 6 from J; bases not matched to a gene: 2. This CDR3 is built from 14 residues. CDR1 is KGHSH and CDR2 is LQKENI in the germline V gene. The CDR3 DNA reads as TGTGCCAGCTCACGGGACAGGATTAATTCACCCCTCCACTTT. Translation: CASSRDRINSPLHF.

V gene TRBV6-5 combines with J gene TRBJ1-2, with TRBD1 matching over 8 bases. The CDR3 runs 13 residues. Per the germline V gene, CDR1 is MNHEY and CDR2 is SVGAGI. J gave up 7 bases and V 5 bases, and 6 bases lay outside the gene matches. This CDR3 reads CASSGGQGFGYTF. CDR3 DNA: TGTGCCAGCAGTGGCGGACAGGGCTTTGGCTACACCTTC.

The chain carries TRBV6-5 and TRBJ2-7; the D is unclear. Germline V gene data show CDR1 as MNHEY and CDR2 as SVGAGI. The V end was cut by 3 bases, the J end by 0 bases, with 9 bases between. This CDR3 has 14 amino acids. The CDR3 nucleotides read TGTGCCAGCAGTTATACAGAAAACTCCTACGAGCAGTACTTC. Protein: CASSYTENSYEQYF.

As DNA, the CDR3 is TGTGCCTGGAATGATGGAGTAGCCAAAAACATTCAGTACTTC. Translation gives CAWNDGVAKNIQYF. The V gene is TRBV30, the J gene TRBJ2-4; D not resolved. The germline V gene encodes CDR1 GTSNPN and CDR2 SVGIG (reference sequence). The CDR3 totals 14 residues. Trimming cost V 4 bases and J 0 bases, with 10 bases left between them.

This clone was seen just once. The CDR3 loop reads CASSWDRGRQPQHF. The CDR3 nucleotides are TGTGCCAGCTCTTGGGACAGGGGGCGCCAGCCCCAGCATTTT. This chain links TRBV19 with TRBJ1-5, with 12 nucleotides matching TRBD1. The CDR3 length is 14 residues. Losses at the gene ends were 9 bases for V and 7 bases for J; bases not matched to a gene: 7. Germline lookup yields CDR1 LNHDA and CDR2 SQIVND (reference sequence).